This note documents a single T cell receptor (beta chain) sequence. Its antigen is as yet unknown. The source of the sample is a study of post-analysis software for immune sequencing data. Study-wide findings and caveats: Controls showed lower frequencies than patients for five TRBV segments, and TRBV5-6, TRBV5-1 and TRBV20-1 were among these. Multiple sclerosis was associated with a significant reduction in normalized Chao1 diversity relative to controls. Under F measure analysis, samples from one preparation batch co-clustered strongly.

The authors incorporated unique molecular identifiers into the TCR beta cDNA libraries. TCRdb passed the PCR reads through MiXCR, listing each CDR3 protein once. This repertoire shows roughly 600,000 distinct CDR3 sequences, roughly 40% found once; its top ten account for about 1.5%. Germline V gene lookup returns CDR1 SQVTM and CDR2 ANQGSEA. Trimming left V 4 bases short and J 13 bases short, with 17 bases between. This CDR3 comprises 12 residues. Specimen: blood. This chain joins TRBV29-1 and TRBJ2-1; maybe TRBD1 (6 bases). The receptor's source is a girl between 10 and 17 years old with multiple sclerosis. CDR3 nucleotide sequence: TGCAGCGTTGTGTCAGGGGAAGAGACCCAGTTCTTC. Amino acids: CSVVSGEETQFF.